This is a list of T cell receptor beta chains from one sample in a study of radiotherapy plus CTLA-4 blockade in lung cancer. Repertoires were generated with immunoSEQ multiplex PCR, while TCRdb's copy carries only in-frame clones and drops some. The table records roughly 60,000 clones, approximately 76% of them present only once. Here the sequenced sample was peripheral blood, taken from a patient treated with radiotherapy plus ipilimumab. These receptors were collected from a human donor with non-small cell lung cancer who had a complete response to radiotherapy plus ipilimumab. CDR3s include the opening cysteine and the closing phenylalanine or tryptophan. The order of the fields is V gene, clone size, J gene, D gene, CDR3 DNA, CDR3 protein. The D gene is left open where the match is weak. Clone size is shown for a subset of rows, as once, few, many or a class of expanded clone.

V gene: TRBV6-5; clone size: NA; J gene: TRBJ1-1; D gene: NA; CDR3 DNA: TGTGCCAGCAGTTACCGGGGAGCGGACACTGAAGCTTTCTTT; CDR3 protein: CASSYRGADTEAFF
V gene: TRBV10-3; clone size: NA; J gene: TRBJ2-2; D gene: TRBD2; CDR3 DNA: TGTGCCATCACGGAGGGACTAGCGGGGGGAACCGGGGAGCTGTTTTTT; CDR3 protein: CAITEGLAGGTGELFF
V gene: TRBV5-1; clone size: once; J gene: TRBJ2-1; D gene: TRBD2; CDR3 DNA: TGCGCCAGCAGCAGGGCTCCTTCTAGCGGGGTCCTAAGCAATGAGCAGTTCTTC; CDR3 protein: CASSRAPSSGVLSNEQFF
V gene: TRBV7-9; clone size: NA; J gene: TRBJ1-2; D gene: NA; CDR3 DNA: TGTGCCAGCAGCTTACCCCCGGGCAGGGGTTCTGGCTACACCTTC; CDR3 protein: CASSLPPGRGSGYTF
V gene: TRBV4-3; clone size: NA; J gene: TRBJ1-2; D gene: NA; CDR3 DNA: TGCGCCAGCAGCCAAGTGGGCAGGGAAGGGTATGGCTACACCTTC; CDR3 protein: CASSQVGREGYGYTF
V gene: TRBV18; clone size: NA; J gene: TRBJ2-5; D gene: TRBD1; CDR3 DNA: TGTGCCAGCCACCGGGACAGGTACCAAGAGACCCAGTACTTC; CDR3 protein: CASHRDRYQETQYF
V gene: TRBV2; clone size: NA; J gene: TRBJ2-5; D gene: NA; CDR3 DNA: TGTGCCAGCAGCCTATCTAGGGGATCCCAGTACTTC; CDR3 protein: CASSLSRGSQYF
V gene: TRBV7-8; clone size: NA; J gene: TRBJ2-7; D gene: NA; CDR3 DNA: TGTGCCAGCAGCTTAGGACAGCCCTACGAGCAGTACTTC; CDR3 protein: CASSLGQPYEQYF
V gene: TRBV7-2; clone size: NA; J gene: TRBJ2-5; D gene: TRBD2; CDR3 DNA: TGTGCCAGCAGCTTAGCGATGCGGGAGCAGTACTTC; CDR3 protein: CASSLAMREQYF
V gene: TRBV4-1; clone size: NA; J gene: TRBJ1-5; D gene: NA; CDR3 DNA: TGCGCCAGCAGCCAAGATGAGGGTTTTGCCAATCAGCCCCAGCATTTT; CDR3 protein: CASSQDEGFANQPQHF
V gene: TRBV6-1; clone size: NA; J gene: TRBJ2-7; D gene: NA; CDR3 DNA: TGTGCCAGCAGTGAATCTTCCGGTAGAGCCTACGAGCAGTACTTC; CDR3 protein: CASSESSGRAYEQYF
V gene: TRBV5-1; clone size: NA; J gene: TRBJ2-5; D gene: NA; CDR3 DNA: TGCGCCAGCAGCTTGGACACGAAGACCCAGTACTTC; CDR3 protein: CASSLDTKTQYF
V gene: TRBV6-5; clone size: NA; J gene: TRBJ1-2; D gene: TRBD1; CDR3 DNA: TGTGCCAGCAGTTCGAGGACAGGCCCCTATGGCTACACCTTC; CDR3 protein: CASSSRTGPYGYTF
V gene: TRBV30; clone size: NA; J gene: TRBJ1-6; D gene: NA; CDR3 DNA: TGTGCCTGGAGTGAGAGAGGGCGAACCTATAATTCACCCCTCCACTTT; CDR3 protein: CAWSERGRTYNSPLHF
V gene: TRBV4-2; clone size: NA; J gene: TRBJ2-6; D gene: NA; CDR3 DNA: TGTGCCAGCAGCCGAACCGGGACTGCGTCATCTTCTGGGGCCAACGTCCTGACTTTC; CDR3 protein: CASSRTGTASSSGANVLTF
V gene: TRBV29-1; clone size: once; J gene: TRBJ2-3; D gene: TRBD1; CDR3 DNA: TGCAGCGTCCATGGACAGGGTGCAGATACGCAGTATTTT; CDR3 protein: CSVHGQGADTQYF
V gene: TRBV4-2; clone size: NA; J gene: TRBJ1-4; D gene: TRBD1; CDR3 DNA: TGTGCCAGCAGCCCATACTATATGACGCTCGGGACAGGGGACCTATCTAATGAAAAACTGTTTTTT; CDR3 protein: CASSPYYMTLGTGDLSNEKLFF
V gene: TRBV29-1; clone size: NA; J gene: TRBJ2-1; D gene: TRBD2; CDR3 DNA: TGCAGCGTTGGAAGCGGGGCGTACAATGAGCAGTTCTTC; CDR3 protein: CSVGSGAYNEQFF
V gene: TRBV7-9; clone size: NA; J gene: TRBJ2-1; D gene: NA; CDR3 DNA: TGTGCCAGCAGCCCTAAGAATGGGGGGAATGAGCAGTTCTTC; CDR3 protein: CASSPKNGGNEQFF
V gene: TRBV18; clone size: NA; J gene: TRBJ2-1; D gene: NA; CDR3 DNA: TGTGCCAGCTCATTCGCAGGGAATGAGCAGTTCTTC; CDR3 protein: CASSFAGNEQFF
V gene: TRBV5-6; clone size: NA; J gene: TRBJ2-5; D gene: TRBD2; CDR3 DNA: TGTGCCAGCAGCAAAGGACTAGCGGGGGGGCGAGAGACCCAGTACTTC; CDR3 protein: CASSKGLAGGRETQYF
V gene: TRBV5-8; clone size: NA; J gene: TRBJ2-1; D gene: TRBD1; CDR3 DNA: TGTGCCAGCAGGGGGACAGGGATGTACAATGAGCAGTTCTTC; CDR3 protein: CASRGTGMYNEQFF
V gene: TRBV7-2; clone size: NA; J gene: TRBJ2-2; D gene: TRBD2; CDR3 DNA: TGTGCCAGCAGCTCTTATAGCGGGGGGGCTACCGGGGAGCTGTTTTTT; CDR3 protein: CASSSYSGGATGELFF
V gene: TRBV7-3; clone size: NA; J gene: TRBJ2-2; D gene: TRBD2; CDR3 DNA: TGTGCCAGCAGCTTCAGCTCTAGCGGGAGCACCGGGGAGCTGTTTTTT; CDR3 protein: CASSFSSSGSTGELFF
V gene: TRBV10-3; clone size: few; J gene: TRBJ2-1; D gene: TRBD2; CDR3 DNA: TGTGCCATCAGCGCTAGCGGGGGGGCCCTCAATGAGCAGTTCTTC; CDR3 protein: CAISASGGALNEQFF
V gene: TRBV19; clone size: few; J gene: TRBJ1-4; D gene: TRBD1; CDR3 DNA: TGTGCCAGTAGTATTGCGGGACAGGGGTTACTGGAAAAACTGTTTTTT; CDR3 protein: CASSIAGQGLLEKLFF
V gene: TRBV4-3; clone size: NA; J gene: TRBJ2-1; D gene: TRBD1; CDR3 DNA: TGCGCCAGCAGCCAAGATCGGGGCAGGGGGCGAGGTAATGAGCAGTTCTTC; CDR3 protein: CASSQDRGRGRGNEQFF
V gene: TRBV5-1; clone size: NA; J gene: TRBJ1-2; D gene: TRBD1; CDR3 DNA: TGCGCCAGCAGCTTAAACGGACAGGCGACTTACTATGGCTACACCTTC; CDR3 protein: CASSLNGQATYYGYTF
V gene: TRBV27; clone size: NA; J gene: TRBJ2-7; D gene: NA; CDR3 DNA: TGTGCCAGCAGTTTGTATGGGAGCCAACGTGAGCAGTACTTC; CDR3 protein: CASSLYGSQREQYF
V gene: TRBV18; clone size: NA; J gene: TRBJ2-1; D gene: TRBD2; CDR3 DNA: TGTGCCAGCTCCCCAGGAGGAGCGGGAGGGCCCCGTGGCAATGAGCAGTTCTTC; CDR3 protein: CASSPGGAGGPRGNEQFF
V gene: TRBV6-5; clone size: NA; J gene: TRBJ1-1; D gene: NA; CDR3 DNA: TGTGCCAGCAGTTCGGGGGGGCTCACTGAAGCTTTCTTT; CDR3 protein: CASSSGGLTEAFF
V gene: TRBV18; clone size: NA; J gene: TRBJ2-7; D gene: NA; CDR3 DNA: TGTGCCAGCTCGAGGACAGAGAGCTACGAGCAGTACTTC; CDR3 protein: CASSRTESYEQYF
V gene: TRBV5-5; clone size: NA; J gene: TRBJ1-2; D gene: NA; CDR3 DNA: TGTGCCAGCAGCACCTTCGGACAGTGGGCTAACTATGGCTACACCTTC; CDR3 protein: CASSTFGQWANYGYTF
V gene: TRBV7-2; clone size: NA; J gene: TRBJ2-3; D gene: NA; CDR3 DNA: TGTGCCAGCAGCCCCGAAAATCTAGGGGGTACGCAGTATTTT; CDR3 protein: CASSPENLGGTQYF
V gene: TRBV7-8; clone size: few; J gene: TRBJ1-1; D gene: TRBD1; CDR3 DNA: TGTGCCAGCAGCTTAGTTGTGAGGACAGGGCCCCGGGGGACTGAAGCTTTCTTT; CDR3 protein: CASSLVVRTGPRGTEAFF
V gene: TRBV7-9; clone size: once; J gene: TRBJ1-3; D gene: NA; CDR3 DNA: TGTGCCATCGAGGAGGGGTCAGGCTCTGGAAACACCATATATTTT; CDR3 protein: CAIEEGSGSGNTIYF
V gene: TRBV5-6; clone size: NA; J gene: TRBJ1-4; D gene: NA; CDR3 DNA: TGTGCCAGCAGCACATACGGATCCGCTAGTGAAAAACTGTTTTTT; CDR3 protein: CASSTYGSASEKLFF
V gene: TRBV6-6; clone size: NA; J gene: TRBJ1-2; D gene: NA; CDR3 DNA: TGTGCCAGCAGTCTCGGTCGGGCAGGGGCAGACTATGGCTACACCTTC; CDR3 protein: CASSLGRAGADYGYTF
V gene: TRBV19; clone size: NA; J gene: TRBJ2-7; D gene: NA; CDR3 DNA: TGTGCCAGTAGACACCGGGAAAGCGGTACCTACGAGCAGTACTTC; CDR3 protein: CASRHRESGTYEQYF
V gene: TRBV7-7; clone size: NA; J gene: TRBJ2-2; D gene: NA; CDR3 DNA: TGTGCTAGCAGCCCCGGCCGAGGGAGGAACACCGGGGAGCTGTTTTTT; CDR3 protein: CASSPGRGRNTGELFF
V gene: TRBV6-6; clone size: NA; J gene: TRBJ2-1; D gene: TRBD2; CDR3 DNA: TGTGCCAGCAGTTCCCGGCTAGCGGAGTCCTACAATGAGCAGTTCTTC; CDR3 protein: CASSSRLAESYNEQFF
V gene: TRBV11-2; clone size: NA; J gene: TRBJ2-2; D gene: NA; CDR3 DNA: TGTGCCAGCAGCTTAGCTACCGGGGAGCTGTTTTTT; CDR3 protein: CASSLATGELFF